Following are 18 T cell receptor beta chains from one sample sequenced in a study of cytomegalovirus exposure and HLA in healthy donors (dated by TCRdb to about 2017). Receptor amplification or capture employed the immunoSEQ multiplex PCR assay. For the multiplex PCR, a mixture combining 60 forward primers for TCR Vbeta segments and 13 reverse primers for TCR Jbeta segments was used. TCRdb obtained this table from immuneACCESS and retained in-frame rearrangements with V and J assigned. These tables miss some clones; where compared with another copy, unresolved V genes account for less than half of the shortfall, and the remainder is unexplained. This sample holds 150,000 to 250,000 clones; about four fifths were observed only once. The ten largest clones represent approximately 1.4% of the sample. The specimen was PBMCs. Receptors were obtained from a girl aged 10 to 17 in good health and CMV-seropositive.

The gene calls are TRBV4-1 and TRBJ1-1, with a tentative D call TRBD1 (6 bases). Germline values: CDR1 MGHRA, CDR2 YSYEKL. CDR3 length equals 15 residues. V was pared by 3 bases and J by 4 bases, with 15 bases between. CDR3 protein: CASSQSPTGRTEAFF. CDR3 sequence (DNA): TGCGCCAGCAGCCAGTCTCCAACAGGGCGCACTGAAGCTTTCTTT.

This clone was detected only a few times. This sequence joins TRBV11-2 and TRBJ1-1; TRBD1 agrees at 9 bases. The V gene end was trimmed by 5 bases and the J gene end by 1 base; junction bases not matched to a gene: 5. CDR1 and CDR2 from the germline V gene are SGHAT and FQNNGV. The length of the CDR3 is 15 residues. The chain's CDR3 is CASSRPDRGNTEAFF. The CDR3, as DNA: TGTGCCAGCAGCCGCCCGGACAGGGGGAACACTGAAGCTTTCTTT.

The CDR3 sequence is CASSQDRTAGGEKLFF. DNA of the CDR3: TGCGCCAGCAGCCAAGATCGGACGGCAGGGGGTGAAAAACTGTTTTTT. The chain carries TRBV4-3 and TRBJ1-4, with TRBD1 matching over 7 bases. The length of the CDR3 is 16 residues. Germline-derived CDR1 and CDR2 are LGHNA and YSLEER. With 0 bases clipped from V and 7 bases from J, the junction kept 8 bases outside the gene matches.

This clone showed up just a few times. The chain joins TRBV19 to TRBJ2-5, with D possibly TRBD1 on 6 matching bases. The CDR3 length is 13 residues. CDR1 is LNHDA, CDR2 SQIVND, per germline (reference sequence). The V and J ends lost 5 bases and 2 bases respectively, with 9 bases between them. CDR3 residues: CASSWTVQETQYF. The CDR3 DNA reads TGTGCCAGTAGTTGGACAGTACAAGAGACCCAGTACTTC.

The chain recombines TRBV27 with TRBJ1-2, with 12 nucleotides matching TRBD1. V trimming: 5 bases; J trimming: 8 bases; junction bases outside the gene matches: 9. The CDR3 spans 15 residues. Germline V gene sequence: CDR1 MNHEY, CDR2 SMNVEV (reference sequence). The CDR3: CASSPWGQGAWGYTF. As DNA, the CDR3 is TGTGCCAGCAGTCCATGGGGACAGGGGGCGTGGGGCTACACCTTC.

V and J are TRBV10-3 and TRBJ1-2; 7 bases map to TRBD1. The trim removed 2 bases at V and 8 bases at J, leaving 2 bases unmatched. This CDR3 has 12 residues. Per the germline V gene, CDR1 is ENHRY and CDR2 is SYGVKD. As DNA, the CDR3 is TGTGCCATCAGTGAGACAGGGGACGGCTACACCTTC. As protein: CAISETGDGYTF.

DNA for the CDR3: TGTGCCAGCAGGGTGGAACTAGCGGACAACTACGAGCAGTACTTC. It specifies CASRVELADNYEQYF. This chain joins TRBV2 and TRBJ2-7, with TRBD2 identical over 8 bases. Per germline, CDR1 SNHLY and CDR2 FYNNEI. The CDR3 is 15 residues long. V shed 6 bases, J shed 3 bases, and the junction held 10 bases outside the gene matches.

J is TRBJ1-2 and V is TRBV4-1, with D possibly being TRBD1 (6 bases). V lost 8 bases, J lost 4 bases, and 20 bases lay in between. The germline V gene encodes CDR1 MGHRA and CDR2 YSYEKL. CDR3 size: 15 residues. CDR3 nucleotide sequence: TGCGCCAGCCGTTCACGTATAGGGGGGGTCTATGGCTACACCTTC. Protein sequence: CASRSRIGGVYGYTF.

The V and J genes are TRBV6-1 and TRBJ2-7; D uncertain. Germline values: CDR1 MNHNS, CDR2 SASEGT. Trimming left V 3 bases short and J 5 bases short, with 8 bases between. The CDR3 runs 12 residues. This chain's CDR3 is CASSDVPDEQYF. DNA for the CDR3: TGTGCCAGCAGTGATGTGCCAGACGAGCAGTACTTC.

This chain uses TRBV15 with TRBJ2-1; maybe TRBD1 (6 bases). Per the germline V gene, CDR1 is LNHNV and CDR2 is YYDKDF (reference sequence). V shed 2 bases and J shed 6 bases, with 26 bases lying between them. The CDR3 is 19 amino acids. CDR3: CATSRTLSGQNPDGNEQFF. In DNA, the CDR3 is TGTGCCACCAGCAGAACATTGTCGGGACAAAACCCAGACGGCAATGAGCAGTTCTTC.

This sequence joins TRBV4-1 and TRBJ2-3, with D unclear. CDR1 is MGHRA, CDR2 YSYEKL, per germline. The CDR3 spans 16 residues. With 0 bases removed from V and 0 bases from J, the gap between germline ends came to 10 bases. The CDR3, as DNA: TGCGCCAGCAGCCAAGATCGTCAGGTTAGCACAGATACGCAGTATTTT. The encoded protein is CASSQDRQVSTDTQYF.

The rearrangement joins TRBV5-4 to TRBJ1-6, with D maybe TRBD1 (5 bases). The CDR3 totals 14 residues. Trimming stripped 2 bases from V and 9 bases from J, with 12 bases between. CDR1 SGHNT and CDR2 YYREEE come from the germline V gene (reference sequence). CDR3 region: CASSFGQGISPLHF. CDR3 bases: TGTGCCAGCAGCTTTGGGCAGGGCATTTCACCCCTCCACTTT.

This rearrangement joins TRBV7-9 to TRBJ1-6; the D is unclear. Trimming took off 5 bases at V and 7 bases at J, with 12 bases between the two ends. Germline values: CDR1 SEHNR, CDR2 FQNEAQ (reference sequence). The CDR3 has 14 amino acids. The CDR3 sequence: CASSPVSGNSPLHF. Here the CDR3 DNA reads TGTGCCAGCAGCCCCGTCTCGGGAAATTCACCCCTCCACTTT. The full variable domain, in which reference TRBV7-9 and TRBJ1-6 provide the parts outside the CDR3, is DTGVSQNPRHKITKRGQNVTFRCDPISEHNRLYWYRQTLGQGPEFLTYFQNEAQLEKSRLLSDRFSAERPKGSFSTLEIQRTEQGDSAMYLCASSPVSGNSPLHFGNGTRLTVT.

This chain uses TRBV6-5 with TRBJ2-3; 7 positions match TRBD1. Germline V gene sequence: CDR1 MNHEY, CDR2 SVGAGI. J gave up 1 base and V 7 bases, and 5 bases lay outside the gene matches. This CDR3 contains 14 residues. The CDR3 nucleotides are TGTGCCAGCAAACAGGGGTTTGGCACAGATACGCAGTATTTT. This codes for CASKQGFGTDTQYF.

The chain employs TRBV4-3 and TRBJ2-5; D is possibly TRBD2 (7 bases). CDR1 is LGHNA and CDR2 is YSLEER in the germline V gene. CDR3 length equals 15 residues. Trimming left V 1 base short and J 5 bases short, with 14 bases between. The CDR3 region has the DNA TGCGCCAGCAGCCAAGCCGGGAAGGGGGGGGAGACCCAGTACTTC. This translates into CASSQAGKGGETQYF.

The V gene is TRBV7-2, the J gene TRBJ2-7, with 9 bases matching TRBD1. J gave up 1 base and V 0 bases, and 1 base lay outside the gene matches. Germline V CDR1 and CDR2: SGHTA, FQGNSA. CDR3 length equals 15 residues. The CDR3 coding sequence is TGTGCCAGCAGCTTAGCCGGGACAGGGTCCTACGAGCAGTACTTC. Translated, it gives CASSLAGTGSYEQYF.

This clone was detected once. V usage is TRBV6-1 and J usage is TRBJ2-2, with TRBD1 matching 7 bases. Germline V gene sequence: CDR1 MNHNS, CDR2 SASEGT. This CDR3 is 15 amino acids long. The V and J ends lost 5 bases and 1 base, in that order; junction bases with no gene match: 4. Here the CDR3 DNA reads TGTGCCAGCAGTACCGGGACAGAGAACACCGGGGAGCTGTTTTTT. It codes for CASSTGTENTGELFF.

The V and J genes are TRBV4-1 and TRBJ1-5, with TRBD1 matching over 7 bases. Per the germline V gene, CDR1 is MGHRA and CDR2 is YSYEKL. V lost 2 bases to trimming and J lost 1 base; unmatched junction nucleotides: 8. The CDR3 length is 17 residues. The CDR3 here is CASSQSPSGQSNQPQHF. The DNA of the CDR3 is TGCGCCAGCAGCCAAAGCCCATCGGGACAGAGCAATCAGCCCCAGCATTTT.